The 15 T cell receptor beta chains reported below all come from one sample, sequenced in a study of cytomegalovirus exposure and HLA in healthy donors. TCRdb keeps only in-frame clones here, not all; method: immunoSEQ multiplex PCR. This sample carries tens of thousands of clones, approximately 94% of them seen once, and the ten largest clones take about 1%. The sample comprised PBMCs. The receptors here all came from a man aged 18 to 35 in good health and CMV-seronegative.

The chain carries TRBV5-1 and TRBJ2-5; 8 nucleotides match TRBD2. CDR3 length equals 14 residues. CDR1 and CDR2 (germline): SGHRS, YFSETQ. V gave up 5 bases and J gave up 2 bases; unmatched junction bases: 5. The DNA for the CDR3 is TGCGCCAGCAGTTCTGCGGGGGGACAAGAGACCCAGTACTTC. This encodes CASSSAGGQETQYF.

V usage is TRBV13 and J usage is TRBJ2-7; D gene ambiguous. The CDR3 is made up of 14 amino acids. The germline gives CDR1 PRHDT, CDR2 FYEKMQ (reference sequence). Trimming shortened V by 0 bases and J by 0 bases, and 6 bases separated the two germline ends. The CDR3 region is CASSLGPSSYEQYF. The CDR3 DNA is TGTGCCAGCAGCTTAGGGCCCAGCTCCTACGAGCAGTACTTC. The variable domain in full, completed from reference TRBV13 and TRBJ2-7, reads AAGVIQSPRHLIKEKRETATLKCYPIPRHDTVYWYQQGPGQDPQFLISFYEKMQSDKGSIPDRFSAQQFSDYHSELNMSSLELGDSALYFCASSLGPSSYEQYFGPGTRLTVT.

This clone was found once. The chain employs TRBV18 and TRBJ2-6; tentatively, D is TRBD1 (5 bases). V gave up 2 bases and J gave up 1 base, with 12 bases separating them. There are 17 residues in the CDR3. Germline assignment: CDR1 KGHSH and CDR2 LQKENI. This CDR3 reads CASSPVTGRSGANVLTF. CDR3 sequence (DNA): TGTGCCAGCTCACCAGTTACAGGAAGGTCTGGGGCCAACGTCCTGACTTTC. The complete variable domain, with remaining parts taken from reference TRBV18 and TRBJ2-6, reads NAGVMQNPRHLVRRRGQEARLRCSPMKGHSHVYWYRQLPEEGLKFMVYLQKENIIDESGMPKERFSAEFPKEGPSILRIQQVVRGDSAAYFCASSPVTGRSGANVLTFGAGSRLTVL.

The rearrangement links TRBV6-5 to TRBJ2-2; D remains ambiguous. Looked up from germline, CDR1 is MNHEY and CDR2 is SVGAGI. The ends were cut back, 10 bases at V and 6 bases at J, with 9 bases in the middle. The CDR3 spans 11 residues. In nucleotides, the CDR3 is TGTGCCATCGGCCGGGCCGGGGAGCTGTTTTTT. It translates to CAIGRAGELFF.

V is TRBV21-1 and J is TRBJ2-3; the tabulated D call, TRBD2, remains unverified against the DNA. TRBV21-1 represents a pseudogene. CDR3 length: 18 amino acids. The CDR3: CASSTRTWASTPTDTQYF. CDR3 bases: TGTGCCAGCAGCACCCGGACTTGGGCTTCAACTCCCACAGATACGCAGTATTTT.

V usage is TRBV6-4 and J usage is TRBJ2-1; D not certain. Germline values: CDR1 MRHNA, CDR2 SNTAGT. CDR3 size: 13 residues. V was pared by 0 bases and J by 8 bases, with 8 bases between. For the CDR3, the DNA is TGTGCCAGCAGTGACTCTAGAGGCGATGAGCAGTTCTTC. As protein: CASSDSRGDEQFF.

The CDR3 here is CASSPFRGSSYEQYF. DNA for the CDR3: TGTGCCAGCAGCCCCTTCCGGGGGAGCTCCTACGAGCAGTACTTC. The rearrangement joins TRBV5-4 to TRBJ2-7; TRBD2 is a possible D gene (6 bases). V shed 4 bases and J shed 0 bases, with 14 bases lying between them. The CDR3 runs to 15 residues. Germline values: CDR1 SGHNT, CDR2 YYREEE (reference sequence).

This chain links TRBV25-1 with TRBJ1-1; 12 positions agree with TRBD1. Per the germline V gene, CDR1 is MGHDK and CDR2 is SYGVNS. This CDR3 has 17 residues. The V gene end was trimmed by 7 bases and the J gene end by 1 base; junction bases not matched to a gene: 10. As DNA, the CDR3 is TGTGCCAGCACTGAGGGACAGGGGGCCATGCGGAACACTGAAGCTTTCTTT. This sequence encodes CASTEGQGAMRNTEAFF.

This clone was picked up a small number of times. The V call is TRBV9, the J call TRBJ1-2, with 10 bases that match TRBD1. Germline trimming cut 2 bases from V and 3 bases from J; bases unmatched to any gene: 7. The CDR3 totals 16 residues. CDR1 is SGDLS and CDR2 is YYNGEE in the germline V gene. CDR3 DNA sequence: TGTGCCAGCAGCGTCCCGGGACAGGGGACCGACTATGGCTACACCTTC. This sequence encodes CASSVPGQGTDYGYTF.

V usage is TRBV19 and J usage is TRBJ2-6; tentative D call: TRBD1 (6 bases). V was pared by 5 bases and J by 0 bases, with 11 bases between. The V gene's germline CDR1 is LNHDA and CDR2 SQIVND (reference sequence). CDR3 length equals 16 residues. This CDR3 reads CASSAQGSSGANVLTF. As DNA, the CDR3 is TGTGCCAGTAGTGCTCAGGGGAGCTCTGGGGCCAACGTCCTGACTTTC. Filled out from reference TRBV19 and TRBJ2-6, the complete variable domain reads DGGITQSPKYLFRKEGQNVTLSCEQNLNHDAMYWYRQDPGQGLRLIYYSQIVNDFQKGDIAEGYSVSREKKESFPLTVTSAQKNPTAFYLCASSAQGSSGANVLTFGAGSRLTVL.

CDR3 DNA: TGCGCCAGCAGCTTTAGCGGGAGTGGGGCAGATACGCAGTATTTT. It encodes CASSFSGSGADTQYF. The chain uses TRBV5-1 and TRBJ2-3; 9 nucleotides line up with TRBD2. V gave up 2 bases and J gave up 4 bases; unmatched junction bases: 5. Germline V CDR1 and CDR2: SGHRS, YFSETQ. The CDR3 has 15 residues.

This chain uses TRBV7-6 with TRBJ1-2; D is unresolved. From germline, CDR1 is SGHVS and CDR2 FNYEAQ. V was cut by 1 base and J by 8 bases, with 17 bases left in between. This CDR3 spans 15 amino acids. The CDR3 nucleotides read TGTGCCAGCAGCTTAGGCCAGCTAGCCTCGAGCGGCTACACCTTC. It specifies CASSLGQLASSGYTF.

The V call is TRBV6-5, the J call TRBJ1-1; TRBD1 agrees at 7 bases. Trimming cost V 2 bases and J 4 bases; bases outside gene matches: 10. The CDR3 is 16 amino acids. CDR1 and CDR2 (germline): MNHEY, SVGAGI. CDR3 in DNA: TGTGCCAGCAGTTACAGAAGGGGGCAGGGGACCACTGAAGCTTTCTTT. Translation gives CASSYRRGQGTTEAFF.

The chain is built from TRBV7-9 and TRBJ2-3, with a weak D call TRBD1 (5 bases). The CDR3 is 14 residues long. V was clipped by 2 bases and J by 3 bases, with 9 bases between them. Germline loops: CDR1 SEHNR, CDR2 FQNEAQ (reference sequence). The CDR3 spells CASSLLGPTDTQYF. CDR3 coding DNA: TGTGCCAGCAGCTTACTGGGGCCAACAGATACGCAGTATTTT.

This sequence joins TRBV7-9 and TRBJ2-1; 7 positions agree with TRBD2. Per the germline V gene, CDR1 is SEHNR and CDR2 is FQNEAQ (reference sequence). V gave up 0 bases and J gave up 7 bases; unmatched junction bases: 6. The CDR3 covers 15 residues. This CDR3 is CASSLAGTINNEQFF. The CDR3 DNA is TGTGCCAGCAGCTTAGCGGGGACTATTAATAATGAGCAGTTCTTC.